One T cell receptor beta chain is described in this entry. To make TCR beta libraries, researchers used iRepertoire HTBI primers and Arm-PCR of CDR3 regions. MiXCR, run by TCRdb on the multiplex PCR reads, gives a single entry per CDR3 protein. The sample shows about 660,000 distinct CDR3 sequences, about 32% of them seen only once. This record belongs to a study of regulatory T cells in long-lasting Graves disease. Germline V lookup: CDR1 MGHDK, CDR2 SYGVNS. The CDR3 has 17 residues. The ends were cut back, 2 bases at V and 0 bases at J, with 16 bases in the middle. Time point described: persistent/refractory GD, antithyroid drugs over 5 years with positive TRAb. From RNA extracted from PBMCs, the TCR library was made.

The starting material was peripheral blood mononuclear cells (PBMCs), obtained when the disease was refractory, from a patient treated with antithyroid drugs. The TCR originated in a female donor with Graves disease. V is TRBV25-1 and J is TRBJ1-1; possible D gene TRBD1, 5 bases. CDR3 region: CASSEAGGAVMNTEAFF. The CDR3 nucleotides read TGTGCCAGCAGTGAAGCGGGAGGGGCGGTAATGAACACTGAAGCTTTCTTT.